This TCR beta chain stems from a study of shared clonotypes between healthy human individuals. Assay used: immunoSEQ multiplex PCR; TCRdb lists only in-frame clones, some missing. The sample shows roughly 2.6 million clones, about 92% of them seen only once. Sequenced: naive CD4+ T cells sorted from blood. The subset here: CD45RA+ positively selected. This sequence originates from a man aged 18 to 30 in good health.

CDR3 in amino acids: CAISEPGQGDSPLHF. The DNA of the CDR3 is TGTGCCATCAGTGAGCCTGGACAGGGGGATTCACCCCTCCACTTT. V and J are TRBV10-3 and TRBJ1-6; 10 positions match TRBD1. Germline V gene data show CDR1 as ENHRY and CDR2 as SYGVKD. The CDR3 extends over 15 amino acids. V was clipped by 2 bases and J by 8 bases; unmatched bases: 3.